This T cell receptor (beta chain) was profiled in a study of OX40 agonist ivuxolimab in advanced cancers. On the study more broadly: Subjects had a mean age of about 65 years, with a range of about 23 to 79; just over 80% were male. General study points: Normalized T-cell clonal expansion was also low in some nonresponders. Relative to CD4+ cells, CD8+ T cells on average had more expanded clones.

Only in-frame clones appear in the TCRdb table, and some are missing; sequencing was by immunoSEQ multiplex PCR. The sample shows over 90,000 clones, about 86% of them seen only once. The CDR3 is 15 residues long. Trimming removed 6 bases from V and 1 base from J; junction bases left unmatched: 2. Germline CDR1 is MRHNA and CDR2 is SNTAGT. Worth noting for this clone: What it recognizes is unknown.

The clonotype originates from an adult with an advanced solid tumor such as melanoma, head and neck, liver or kidney cancer. J is TRBJ2-2 and V is TRBV6-4; 10 positions agree with TRBD2. Sequenced here: CD4+ or CD8+ T cells sorted from blood, sampled in a trial of the OX40 agonist ivuxolimab. CDR3 loop: CASRASGGNTGELFF. The CDR3 coding sequence is TGTGCCAGCAGAGCTAGCGGGGGGAACACCGGGGAGCTGTTTTTT.